The clone carrying this TCR beta chain is a singleton in its sample. Some clones are missing from TCRdb's copy, which holds only in-frame ones; the method was immunoSEQ multiplex PCR. The profile shows approximately 170,000 clones, less than 80% of them singletons. The data originate from a study of blood T cell repertoires in COVID-19. Study details: COVID-19 samples, acute and convalescent, were from the United States, Italy and Spain.

CDR1 is SGHRS, CDR2 YFSETQ, per germline. V lost 1 base and J lost 4, with 17 bases in between. The CDR3 covers 16 residues. The chain is built from TRBV5-1 and TRBJ1-2; D not resolved. The sequenced material came from peripheral blood. This TCR derives from a woman aged 45-65 years with acute or convalescent COVID-19. The CDR3 region has the DNA TGCGCCAGCAGCTTGTCGCAGTCTCAGGAGGGCTATGGCTACACCTTC. The encoded protein is CASSLSQSQEGYGYTF. Full variable domain (outside the CDR3, taken from reference TRBV5-1 and TRBJ1-2): KAGVTQTPRYLIKTRGQQVTLSCSPISGHRSVSWYQQTPGQGLQFLFEYFSETQRNKGNFPGRFSGRQFSNSRSEMNVSTLELGDSALYLCASSLSQSQEGYGYTFGSGTRLTVV.